Below are 32 T cell receptor beta chains sequenced from a single sample in a study of blood T cell repertoires in COVID-19. Libraries were prepared by immunoSEQ multiplex PCR; TCRdb keeps only in-frame clonotypes and omits some of them. The repertoire has tens of thousands of clones, roughly 84% of them found once; the top ten carry roughly 4.5%. The specimen was peripheral blood. These receptors were taken from a woman at least 80 years old with acute or convalescent COVID-19.

The chain carries TRBV5-8 and TRBJ1-1; no definite D call. The germline CDR1 and CDR2 sequences are SGHTS and YDEGEE. The CDR3 totals 13 residues. Between the trimmed V and J ends, which lost 7 bases and 4 bases, there was a span of 14 bases. This CDR3 reads CASCPGLVTEAFF. The CDR3 DNA sequence: TGTGCCAGCTGCCCGGGTTTGGTCACTGAAGCTTTCTTT.

The chain has TRBV2 and TRBJ2-7, with a tentative D call TRBD1 (6 bases). Germline CDR1 SNHLY, CDR2 FYNNEI. Between the trimmed V and J ends, which lost 8 bases and 6 bases, there was a span of 20 bases. This CDR3 is built from 14 residues. This CDR3 reads CASGRWTEGGEQYF. Written as DNA, the CDR3 is TGTGCCAGCGGACGATGGACAGAAGGAGGCGAGCAGTACTTC.

This clone appeared a single time. V and J are TRBV7-3 and TRBJ2-2; D uncertain. The CDR3 loop spans 14 amino acids. The V and J ends lost 3 bases and 5 bases respectively, with 10 bases between them. The germline CDR1 and CDR2 sequences are SGHTA and FQGTGA. CDR3 region: CASSFNSKTGELFF. The CDR3 DNA follows: TGTGCCAGCAGCTTTAACAGTAAAACCGGGGAGCTGTTTTTT.

This CDR3 reads CASSQSNPEQYF. The CDR3 bases are TGCGCCAGCAGCCAGTCTAATCCCGAGCAGTACTTC. The V and J genes are TRBV4-3 and TRBJ2-7; no definite D call. This CDR3 is 12 amino acids long. The V end was cut by 3 bases, the J end by 6 bases, with 9 bases between. Germline values: CDR1 LGHNA, CDR2 YSLEER.

In this sample, this clone turned up a few times. The CDR3 loop is CASSLEGLAEQFF. In DNA, the CDR3 is TGTGCCAGCAGCTTAGAGGGACTAGCGGAGCAGTTCTTC. V gene TRBV7-2 combines with J gene TRBJ2-1, with TRBD2 matching over 10 bases. This CDR3 region has 13 residues. Germline V gene data show CDR1 as SGHTA and CDR2 as FQGNSA. Unmatched junction bases numbered 1, after V lost 1 base and J lost 10 bases.

The chain is built from TRBV9 and TRBJ2-7; 10 bases agree with TRBD1. The CDR3 runs 16 residues. The V segment lost 3 bases and the J segment 2 bases; nucleotides outside the gene matches: 8. CDR1 is SGDLS and CDR2 is YYNGEE in the germline V gene. CDR3 DNA sequence: TGTGCCAGCAGCGCCCGCGGCGGACAGGGGGCCTACGAGCAGTACTTC. It specifies CASSARGGQGAYEQYF. Complete variable domain (other parts from reference TRBV9 and TRBJ2-7): DSGVTQTPKHLITATGQRVTLRCSPRSGDLSVYWYQQSLDQGLQFLIQYYNGEERAKGNILERFSAQQFPDLHSELNLSSLELGDSALYFCASSARGGQGAYEQYFGPGTRLTVT.

The V and J genes are TRBV6-2 or TRBV6-3 and TRBJ1-3; 9 nucleotides line up with TRBD1. The V gene end was trimmed by 6 bases and the J gene end by 3 bases; junction bases not matched to a gene: 9. CDR3 size: 16 residues. Germline V gene lookup returns CDR1 MNHEY and CDR2 SVGEGT. CDR3 amino acids: CASSRPGTGIGNTIYF. The CDR3 DNA reads TGTGCCAGCAGCCGTCCCGGGACAGGGATTGGAAACACCATATATTTT.

V and J are TRBV5-6 and TRBJ2-7; maybe TRBD1 (6 bases). Germline V gene sequence: CDR1 SGHDT, CDR2 YYEEEE. The CDR3 loop spans 14 amino acids. The V gene lost 3 bases and the J gene lost 2 bases, with 12 bases spanning the gap. For the CDR3, the DNA is TGTGCCAGCAGCTCCCAAACAGGGACCTACGAGCAGTACTTC. This sequence encodes CASSSQTGTYEQYF.

To note about this clone: One end of the junction does not line up with germline, which may come from a read error. This chain links TRBV6-6 with TRBJ1-1, with D possibly matching TRBD1 (5 bases). CDR3 length: 15 residues. Germline CDR1 is MNHNY and CDR2 is SVGAGI (reference sequence). The CDR3 is CVSNSNTRGETEAFF. As DNA, the CDR3 is TGTGTCAGCAATTCCAATACTCGGGGGGAGACTGAAGCTTTCTTT.

The gene calls are TRBV19 and TRBJ1-1, with TRBD1 identical over 7 bases. The CDR3 length is 14 residues. CDR1 is LNHDA, CDR2 SQIVND, per germline (reference sequence). Trimming cost V 4 bases and J 6 bases; bases outside gene matches: 8. CDR3: CASSTTGVEAEAFF. The CDR3 DNA is TGTGCCAGTAGTACAACAGGGGTAGAGGCTGAAGCTTTCTTT.

The rearrangement joins TRBV6-5 to TRBJ1-5; possible D gene TRBD1, 6 bases. Trimming removed 5 bases at V and 5 bases at J, with 16 bases between. This CDR3 region has 15 residues. Germline values: CDR1 MNHEY, CDR2 SVGAGI. CDR3 sequence (DNA): TGTGCCAGCAGTACCGACAGGATACAGTATCAGCCCCAGCATTTT. Translating gives CASSTDRIQYQPQHF.

This rearrangement joins TRBV5-1 to TRBJ2-6; 8 bases line up with TRBD2. The length of the CDR3 is 17 residues. V shed 4 bases, J shed 0 bases, and the junction held 6 bases outside the gene matches. CDR1 is SGHRS, CDR2 YFSETQ, per germline. The CDR3, as DNA: TGCGCCAGCAGCCCCGGGGGGGGCCTCTCTGGGGCCAACGTCCTGACTTTC. Its translation is CASSPGGGLSGANVLTF.

The rearrangement joins TRBV19 to TRBJ1-4; TRBD1 aligns across 10 bases. CDR3 length: 15 residues. The V segment lost 4 bases and the J segment 8 bases; nucleotides outside the gene matches: 7. Germline CDR1 and CDR2: LNHDA and SQIVND (reference sequence). CDR3 in amino acids: CASSNTGTGEEKLFF. CDR3 sequence (DNA): TGTGCCAGTAGTAACACCGGGACAGGGGAGGAAAAACTGTTTTTT.

The gene calls are TRBV9 and TRBJ1-2, with 8 bases aligning to TRBD1. The V gene's germline CDR1 is SGDLS and CDR2 YYNGEE. This CDR3 contains 13 residues. Trimming removed 0 bases from V and 7 bases from J; junction bases left unmatched: 2. CDR3 DNA sequence: TGTGCCAGCAGCGTAGCAGGGGGCCTTGGCTACACCTTC. Amino acids: CASSVAGGLGYTF. The full variable domain, rest sourced from reference TRBV9 and TRBJ1-2, is DSGVTQTPKHLITATGQRVTLRCSPRSGDLSVYWYQQSLDQGLQFLIQYYNGEERAKGNILERFSAQQFPDLHSELNLSSLELGDSALYFCASSVAGGLGYTFGSGTRLTVV.

J is TRBJ2-5 and V is TRBV7-2; D remains unclear. CDR1 SGHTA and CDR2 FQGNSA come from the germline V gene. The CDR3 loop spans 14 amino acids. The V end was cut by 4 bases, the J end by 5 bases, with 14 bases between. CDR3 amino acids: CASSWSNFEETQYF. The DNA of the CDR3 is TGTGCCAGCAGCTGGAGTAATTTCGAGGAGACCCAGTACTTC.

This chain joins TRBV6-5 and TRBJ2-1; 7 nucleotides agree with TRBD2. Looked up from germline, CDR1 is MNHEY and CDR2 is SVGAGI. V gave up 2 bases and J gave up 5 bases; unmatched junction bases: 9. This CDR3 contains 16 residues. Here the CDR3 DNA reads TGTGCCAGCAGTTACGAGGCTAGCGGCGTTCACAATGAGCAGTTCTTC. Its translation is CASSYEASGVHNEQFF.

The V gene is TRBV13, the J gene TRBJ2-5, with 12 bases fitting TRBD2. The J segment lost 4 bases and the V segment lost 5 bases, leaving 8 bases of the junction unmatched. The CDR3 loop spans 16 amino acids. Looked up from germline, CDR1 is PRHDT and CDR2 is FYEKMQ (reference sequence). The CDR3 bases are TGTGCCAGCAGCAATAGGAGGACTAGCGGGGTAGAGACCCAGTACTTC. Residues: CASSNRRTSGVETQYF.

This chain connects TRBV10-3 to TRBJ1-5, with 9 bases aligning to TRBD1. After removal of 7 bases from V and 2 bases from J, the junction contained 6 bases not matched to a gene. The germline V gene encodes CDR1 ENHRY and CDR2 SYGVKD. This CDR3 has 15 residues. The CDR3 spells CAIKQGAGGNQPQHF. Written as DNA, the CDR3 is TGTGCCATCAAACAGGGGGCTGGCGGCAATCAGCCCCAGCATTTT.

The chain joins TRBV9 to TRBJ2-1; 14 bases line up with TRBD2. The junction had 3 bases not matched to a gene; V was cut back by 0 bases and J by 7 bases. Germline V lookup: CDR1 SGDLS, CDR2 YYNGEE. CDR3 length: 16 amino acids. CDR3: CASSVARTSGRNEQFF. CDR3 bases: TGTGCCAGCAGCGTAGCCCGGACTAGCGGGAGGAATGAGCAGTTCTTC.

The rearrangement links TRBV30 to TRBJ2-3, with D maybe TRBD1 (5 bases). V was cut by 2 bases and J by 6 bases, with 12 bases left in between. This CDR3 is 13 amino acids long. Germline lookup yields CDR1 GTSNPN and CDR2 SVGIG (reference sequence). CDR3 sequence (DNA): TGTGCCTGGAGTCCCCAGGGTGGGGATACGCAGTATTTT. Protein: CAWSPQGGDTQYF.

The rearrangement uses TRBV5-1 and TRBJ1-2, with a tentative D call TRBD1 (6 bases). This CDR3 is built from 13 residues. Trimming pared 0 bases from V and 6 bases from J, leaving 9 bases between. In germline, CDR1 is SGHRS, CDR2 YFSETQ. Written as DNA, the CDR3 is TGCGCCAGCAGCTTGGTTCCAGGGGATGGCTACACCTTC. Amino acid sequence: CASSLVPGDGYTF. The full variable domain, completed using reference TRBV5-1 and TRBJ1-2, is KAGVTQTPRYLIKTRGQQVTLSCSPISGHRSVSWYQQTPGQGLQFLFEYFSETQRNKGNFPGRFSGRQFSNSRSEMNVSTLELGDSALYLCASSLVPGDGYTFGSGTRLTVV.

The J gene is TRBJ1-2, the V gene TRBV10-3; D uncertain. Looked up from germline, CDR1 is ENHRY and CDR2 is SYGVKD. CDR3 length: 13 residues. The V end lost 2 bases, the J end lost 4 bases, and 8 bases lay between the germline ends. CDR3 nucleotides: TGTGCCATCAGTGAGGGGCAGACCTATGGCTACACCTTC. Translating it yields CAISEGQTYGYTF.

This chain links TRBV5-1 with TRBJ1-4; TRBD1 agrees at 7 bases. The CDR3 has 16 residues. V lost 1 base, J lost 5 bases, and 8 bases stayed unmatched. CDR1 is SGHRS, CDR2 YFSETQ, per germline. DNA of the CDR3: TGCGCCAGCAGCTTGTTACCGGGACAGAAGAATGAAAAACTGTTTTTT. Its translation is CASSLLPGQKNEKLFF.

This chain links TRBV18 with TRBJ2-3; tentative D call: TRBD2 (5 bases). V lost 10 bases to trimming and J lost 6 bases, with 17 bases between them. The CDR3 covers 13 residues. Per germline, CDR1 KGHSH and CDR2 LQKENI. The CDR3 is CATKAGNVDTQYF. CDR3 coding DNA: TGTGCCACGAAGGCGGGTAATGTGGATACGCAGTATTTT. Together with reference TRBV18 and TRBJ2-3, the CDR3 gives the full variable domain: NAGVMQNPRHLVRRRGQEARLRCSPMKGHSHVYWYRQLPEEGLKFMVYLQKENIIDESGMPKERFSAEFPKEGPSILRIQQVVRGDSAAYFCATKAGNVDTQYFGPGTRLTVL.

The chain combines TRBV19 with TRBJ2-1, with D possibly being TRBD2 (6 bases). The CDR3 covers 13 residues. The germline V gene encodes CDR1 LNHDA and CDR2 SQIVND (reference sequence). Trimming pared 8 bases from V and 4 bases from J, leaving 12 bases between. The CDR3 nucleotides are TGTGCCAGTGGTGGTCGGGGGTACAATGAGCAGTTCTTC. This codes for CASGGRGYNEQFF.

The chain joins TRBV4-1 to TRBJ1-3, with D possibly TRBD1 on 5 matching bases. This CDR3 region has 13 residues. V lost 0 bases, J lost 10 bases, and 10 bases lay in between. Germline lookup yields CDR1 MGHRA and CDR2 YSYEKL. CDR3 DNA: TGCGCCAGCAGCCAAGATCGGACATCGACCATATATTTT. Its translation is CASSQDRTSTIYF.

The chain joins TRBV7-9 to TRBJ2-2; 9 bases align to TRBD2. Germline lookup yields CDR1 SEHNR and CDR2 FQNEAQ (reference sequence). The J segment lost 7 bases and the V segment lost 8 bases, leaving 5 bases of the junction unmatched. The CDR3 has 13 residues. CDR3 DNA sequence: TGTGCCAGCCGGCTAGCGGGGTTCGGGGAGCTGTTTTTT. Translating it yields CASRLAGFGELFF.

The J gene is TRBJ2-5, the V gene TRBV5-1; 8 bases match TRBD1. Losses at the gene ends were 8 bases for V and 3 bases for J; bases not matched to a gene: 3. Germline V gene lookup returns CDR1 SGHRS and CDR2 YFSETQ. This CDR3 region has 12 residues. CDR3 residues: CASGQGKETQYF. The CDR3 DNA follows: TGCGCCAGTGGACAGGGAAAAGAGACCCAGTACTTC.

The chain combines TRBV6-5 with TRBJ2-7; D possibly corresponds to TRBD1 (6 bases). CDR1 and CDR2 (germline): MNHEY, SVGAGI. The CDR3 is 14 amino acids. V shed 6 bases and J shed 2 bases, with 14 bases lying between them. In nucleotides, the CDR3 is TGTGCCAGCAGGTCCGACAGGAGACCCTACGAGCAGTACTTC. It translates to CASRSDRRPYEQYF.

The CDR3 coding sequence is TGTGCCAGCAGTGCAATACTGACAGGGGGCGAGTTGGGGCAGTACTTC. Translation gives CASSAILTGGELGQYF. V is TRBV25-1 and J is TRBJ2-7, with 10 nucleotides matching TRBD1. V lost 4 bases, J lost 9 bases, and 15 bases stayed unmatched. This CDR3 comprises 16 residues. Germline assignment: CDR1 MGHDK and CDR2 SYGVNS.

The chain carries TRBV7-2 and TRBJ2-1; perhaps TRBD2 as D (5 bases). This CDR3 comprises 13 residues. Germline CDR1 is SGHTA and CDR2 is FQGNSA. Deletions cut 3 bases from V and 7 bases from J, with 10 bases between. The CDR3 loop reads CASSLKLGNEQFF. The CDR3 bases are TGTGCCAGCAGCTTGAAACTAGGGAATGAGCAGTTCTTC.

The chain employs TRBV18 and TRBJ2-1; 8 bases match TRBD2. The germline gives CDR1 KGHSH, CDR2 LQKENI. The CDR3 consists of 17 residues. With 5 bases clipped from V and 6 bases from J, the junction kept 15 bases outside the gene matches. In nucleotides, the CDR3 is TGTGCCAGCTCAACCAACCCCGGGACTAGAGGTTTCAATGAGCAGTTCTTC. It encodes CASSTNPGTRGFNEQFF.